The 13 T cell receptor beta chains below were found in one sample sequenced in a study of blood T cell repertoires in COVID-19. Clones were sequenced by immunoSEQ multiplex PCR, and TCRdb holds only the in-frame ones, with some missing. Here the sample spans under 300,000 clones, 84% being singletons. The sample was peripheral blood. Receptor source: a woman between 40 and 50 years old who had recovered from COVID-19.

V gene TRBV7-9 combines with J gene TRBJ1-4, with 8 bases fitting TRBD1. CDR1 is SEHNR and CDR2 is FQNEAQ in the germline V gene (reference sequence). J gave up 5 bases and V 8 bases, and 10 bases lay outside the gene matches. The CDR3 length is 15 residues. CDR3 nucleotides: TGTGCCAGCGGCGGCGGGACAGGTCAAAATGAAAAACTGTTTTTT. This sequence encodes CASGGGTGQNEKLFF.

This sequence joins TRBV28 and TRBJ1-5, with TRBD1 as a possible D gene (5 bases). Trimming took 5 bases from V and 5 from J, leaving 16 bases between them. This CDR3 comprises 15 residues. Germline V gives CDR1 MDHEN, CDR2 SYDVKM. The CDR3 sequence: CASSEQDRVDQPQHF. DNA for the CDR3: TGTGCCAGCAGTGAACAAGACAGAGTCGATCAGCCCCAGCATTTT.

V usage is TRBV5-1 and J usage is TRBJ2-1, with D unresolved. Germline V gene lookup returns CDR1 SGHRS and CDR2 YFSETQ. V dropped 4 bases and J dropped 6 bases, with 23 bases sitting between them. There are 17 residues in the CDR3. The CDR3 bases are TGCGCCAGCAGCCCAGGCGCTCTACCACCCTTGGGCAATGAGCAGTTCTTC. It codes for CASSPGALPPLGNEQFF.

The CDR3 protein is CASSEGSGTEAFF. DNA for the CDR3: TGTGCCAGCAGCGAAGGGTCAGGGACTGAAGCTTTCTTT. The chain joins TRBV9 to TRBJ1-1, with a weak D call TRBD1 (5 bases). Germline lookup yields CDR1 SGDLS and CDR2 YYNGEE. V was cut by 3 bases and J by 5 bases, with 11 bases left in between. This CDR3 has 13 residues.

The CDR3 DNA reads TGTGCCAGCAGTTTTATGTATTCACCCCTCCACTTT. Encoded protein: CASSFMYSPLHF. The chain carries TRBV28 and TRBJ1-6, with D uncertain. The CDR3 sequence is 12 residues long. Germline loops: CDR1 MDHEN, CDR2 SYDVKM. The V and J ends lost 3 bases and 8 bases respectively, with 5 bases between them.

The V and J genes are TRBV29-1 and TRBJ2-7; 8 positions match TRBD2. The CDR3 is 14 amino acids. The ends lost 3 bases at V and 1 base at J; junction bases unmatched: 5. Germline values: CDR1 SQVTM, CDR2 ANQGSEA. CDR3: CSVETGGRSYEQYF. DNA for the CDR3: TGCAGCGTTGAGACGGGGGGGCGATCCTACGAGCAGTACTTC.

J is TRBJ2-3 and V is TRBV7-9; TRBD1 matches at 7 bases. With 5 bases clipped from V and 2 bases from J, the junction kept 7 bases outside the gene matches. Per the germline V gene, CDR1 is SEHNR and CDR2 is FQNEAQ (reference sequence). The length of the CDR3 is 15 residues. CDR3 DNA sequence: TGTGCCAGCAGCCTATCAGGGGGTGACACAGATACGCAGTATTTT. As protein: CASSLSGGDTDTQYF.

The gene calls are TRBV12-5 and TRBJ2-5; no reliable D call. The CDR3 has 11 residues. Trimming cost V 4 bases and J 5 bases, with 5 bases left between them. CDR1 is LGHNT, CDR2 FRNRAP, per germline. Here the CDR3 reads CASGSEETQYF. The CDR3 DNA reads as TGTGCTAGTGGTTCCGAGGAGACCCAGTACTTC.

V gene TRBV29-1 combines with J gene TRBJ2-4; 7 bases match TRBD1. J was trimmed by 14 bases and V by 1 base; bases with no gene match: 8. Looked up from germline, CDR1 is SQVTM and CDR2 is ANQGSEA. The CDR3 loop spans 12 amino acids. CDR3 amino acids: CSVEAGGSHKYF. The CDR3 DNA reads TGCAGCGTTGAAGCAGGGGGTTCACATAAGTACTTC.

The chain combines TRBV5-4 with TRBJ1-1; 10 nucleotides agree with TRBD1. Germline V CDR1 and CDR2: SGHNT, YYREEE (reference sequence). This CDR3 has 17 residues. V lost 4 bases, J lost 1 base, and 10 bases stayed unmatched. The CDR3 DNA reads TGTGCCAGCAGCCCGGGGACAGGGGAGCTGAAGAACACTGAAGCTTTCTTT. Its translation is CASSPGTGELKNTEAFF.

The sample holds one count of this clone. The chain joins TRBV7-2 to TRBJ2-3; no clear D gene. Trimming shortened V by 5 bases and J by 1 base, and 10 bases separated the two germline ends. Germline CDR1 and CDR2: SGHTA and FQGNSA. The CDR3 is made up of 14 amino acids. The chain's CDR3 is CASSTKYGTDTQYF. The CDR3 nucleotides are TGTGCCAGCAGCACAAAATACGGCACAGATACGCAGTATTTT.

The chain joins TRBV4-3 to TRBJ2-5; 10 bases are shared with TRBD2. The CDR3 sequence is 16 residues long. Germline V CDR1 and CDR2: LGHNA, YSLEER. The V gene end was trimmed by 0 bases and the J gene end by 8 bases; junction bases not matched to a gene: 9. The CDR3 DNA follows: TGCGCCAGCAGCCAAGATTACACTAGCGGGGCCTCAACCCAGTACTTC. Its translation: CASSQDYTSGASTQYF.

The V gene is TRBV28, the J gene TRBJ2-3; the match to TRBD2 covers 7 bases. The germline gives CDR1 MDHEN, CDR2 SYDVKM. This CDR3 spans 13 amino acids. After removal of 8 bases from V and 3 bases from J, the junction contained 5 bases not matched to a gene. DNA of the CDR3: TGTGCCAGCGGCCCGGGGGGTACAGATACGCAGTATTTT. Protein: CASGPGGTDTQYF. Drawing the rest from reference TRBV28 and TRBJ2-3, the complete variable domain is DVKVTQSSRYLVKRTGEKVFLECVQDMDHENMFWYRQDPGLGLRLIYFSYDVKMKEKGDIPEGYSVSREKKERFSLILESASTNQTSMYLCASGPGGTDTQYFGPGTRLTVL.